This T cell receptor (beta chain) was profiled in a study of T-cell reconstitution after alpha-beta-depleted transplantation in children. Regarding the study as a whole: Once a year had passed after transplant, T-cell counts and diversity came mostly from newly produced T cells.

The sample holds a few counts of this clonotype. Antigen specificity is unknown. The CDR3 length is 14 residues. J gave up 3 bases and V 6 bases, and 8 bases lay outside the gene matches. Germline V gives CDR1 DFQATT, CDR2 SNEGSKA (reference sequence). Preparing the TCRbeta library involved the use of unique molecular identifiers. In TCRdb, the PCR reads were re-called with MiXCR into one record per CDR3 protein. The table records approximately 120,000 distinct CDR3 sequences, about 9.5% of them present only once. Sequenced material: PBMCs, mostly from graft donor cells, taken 180 days after TCRalphabeta/CD19-depleted stem cell transplant. The clonotype originates from a girl under three years old who had a stem cell transplant for combined immunodeficiency, so the T cells may come from the graft donor. V and J are TRBV20-1 and TRBJ2-1, with 7 bases identical to TRBD2. CDR3 residues: CSAVAGGGYNEQFF. The CDR3 DNA sequence: TGCAGTGCGGTAGCGGGCGGGGGCTACAATGAGCAGTTCTTC.